This TCR beta chain comes out of a study of cytomegalovirus exposure and HLA in healthy donors. Broader study findings: A later analysis reportedly found fewer N-insertions in an Asian-associated ancestry cluster than the roughly 730-donor mean.

CDR1 is SGHNT and CDR2 is YENEEA in the germline V gene. CDR3 length equals 14 residues. Trimming stripped 2 bases from V and 3 bases from J, with 7 bases between. This clone has ten or more counts. Its specificity is unknown. The PCR had 60 Vbeta and 13 Jbeta primers. Generated by immunoSEQ multiplex PCR, the TCRdb table keeps only in-frame clones and is missing some. The profile shows 80,000 to 130,000 clones, about 77% of them singletons. This rearrangement joins TRBV11-3 to TRBJ2-2; a possible D gene is TRBD2 (5 bases). Input material: PBMCs. This sequence originates from a woman aged 18-29 years in good health and CMV-seropositive. The CDR3 region is CASSLSGDTGELFF. The CDR3, as DNA: TGTGCCAGCAGCTTATCCGGGGACACCGGGGAGCTGTTTTTT.